This record concerns one T cell receptor (beta chain) sequence. The data derive from a study of blood T cell repertoires in COVID-19. Study-level information: PBMCs, B-cell-depleted T cells, or T cells provided the cDNA or gDNA that made up the material.

In the original workflow: Reference gene primer amplification in the assay estimated nucleated cell counts. Sequencing used immunoSEQ multiplex PCR; TCRdb keeps in-frame clones, though not all of them. D and trimming were read from the DNA, whereas the V and J calls and clone size are those reported in that table. Of about 270,000 clones in the sample, approximately 77% are singletons; the top ten hold around 3.2%. CDR1 is MNHEY and CDR2 is SVGEGT in the germline V gene. The V gene end was trimmed by 6 bases and the J gene end by 1 base; junction bases not matched to a gene: 3. The CDR3 has 14 amino acids.

The sequenced sample consisted of peripheral blood. The rearrangement uses TRBV6-2 or TRBV6-3 and TRBJ1-1, with 9 bases fitting TRBD1. The sequence was obtained from a woman in her late teens or twenties with acute or convalescent COVID-19. The CDR3, as DNA: TGTGCCAGCAGCGTACAGGGGGCGAACACTGAAGCTTTCTTT. Its protein product is CASSVQGANTEAFF.